This is a list of T cell receptor beta chains from one sample in a study of Ad26.COV2.S vaccination and SARS-CoV-2 variants. Produced via immunoSEQ multiplex PCR; TCRdb's table is partial and in-frame only. The data hold nearly 400,000 clones, with over 75% observed a single time. Sample: peripheral blood, taken in a trial of Ad26.COV2.S vaccine versus placebo. These receptors were obtained from a person between 18 and 60 years old who received the Ad26.COV2.S COVID-19 vaccine or a placebo. Both conserved end residues are part of each CDR3. Each record gives: clone size, V gene, CDR3 length, D gene, J gene, CDR3 DNA, CDR3 protein. D genes are given only for firm matches. Rows may omit the clone size; those that give it use once, few, many or a size class.

.	TRBV7-2	15	.	TRBJ2-1	TGTGCCAGCAGCTTAGGCAGGGGGGTTTACAATGAGCAGTTCTTC	CASSLGRGVYNEQFF
.	TRBV7-2	15	.	TRBJ2-5	TGTGCCAGCAGCTTAGGACCGGGAGTCCGGGAGACCCAGTACTTC	CASSLGPGVRETQYF
.	TRBV12-5	15	TRBD2	TRBJ2-1	TGTGCTAGTGGTTTGGGACTAGCGGGAATGGATGAGCAGTTCTTC	CASGLGLAGMDEQFF
once	TRBV5-1	14	.	TRBJ2-7	TGCGCCAGCAGCCCCAAAATCCACTACTACGAGCAGTACTTC	CASSPKIHYYEQYF
once	TRBV4-1	15	TRBD1	TRBJ2-4	TGCGCCAGCAGCCAAGATCGGACAGGGTTGGACATTCAGTACTTC	CASSQDRTGLDIQYF
.	TRBV5-6	17	.	TRBJ1-2	TGTGCCAGCAGCTTGGAGAGGATGGGGCCCGCATACTATGGCTACACCTTC	CASSLERMGPAYYGYTF
.	TRBV6-1	14	.	TRBJ2-3	TGTGCCAGCAGCGGCGGACAGTCCACAGATACGCAGTATTTT	CASSGGQSTDTQYF
.	TRBV6-5	13	.	TRBJ1-1	TGTGCCAGCAGTCGGACACAGAACACTGAAGCTTTCTTT	CASSRTQNTEAFF
.	TRBV18	14	.	TRBJ2-3	TGTGCCAGCTCCGGGGGGACAGCTACAGATACGCAGTATTTT	CASSGGTATDTQYF
once	TRBV28	11	.	TRBJ2-4	TGTGCCAGCAGGGCCTCGGGCATTCAGTACTTC	CASRASGIQYF
.	TRBV5-6	15	TRBD2	TRBJ2-1	TGTGCCAGCAGCTTGGGCCTAGCGGGAGACAATGAGCAGTTCTTC	CASSLGLAGDNEQFF
once	TRBV11-2	15	.	TRBJ2-5	TGTGCCAGCAGCACAGGCGCGGGGCCAGGAGAGACCCAGTACTTC	CASSTGAGPGETQYF
.	TRBV30	14	.	TRBJ2-7	TGTGCCTGGAGTGTAGGGGGGGCACTCTACGAGCAGTACTTC	CAWSVGGALYEQYF
.	TRBV20-1	11	.	TRBJ1-2	TGCAGTGCTATGGGGGTTGGGGGCTACACCTTC	CSAMGVGGYTF
.	TRBV5-4	15	.	TRBJ2-5	TGTGCCAGCAGCTTGGCCGTGTCTACTCAAGAGACCCAGTACTTC	CASSLAVSTQETQYF
once	TRBV6-5	15	.	TRBJ2-7	TGTGCCAGCAGTCCCCCAGCAGGGGGGCCTTACGAGCAGTACTTC	CASSPPAGGPYEQYF
.	TRBV18	15	.	TRBJ2-1	TGTGCCAGCTCATCTATAGCGGCTCCCTACAATGAGCAGTTCTTC	CASSSIAAPYNEQFF
.	TRBV5-1	18	TRBD2	TRBJ2-1	TGCGCCAGCAGCCTGGGACTAGCGGGAGGGCGCTCCTACAATGAGCAGTTCTTC	CASSLGLAGGRSYNEQFF
.	TRBV6-5	13	.	TRBJ1-4	TGTGCCAGCAGTTACACCGGTGACGAAAAACTGTTTTTT	CASSYTGDEKLFF
.	TRBV30	15	.	TRBJ2-2	TGTGCCTGGATTCGGCAGGGCCAGAACACCGGGGAGCTGTTTTTT	CAWIRQGQNTGELFF
once	TRBV28	13	.	TRBJ2-4	TGTGCCAGCAGTTTATTCGTGGGAGGCATTCAGTACTTC	CASSLFVGGIQYF
once	TRBV5-4	15	.	TRBJ2-7	.	CASSFGAGASREEYF
.	TRBV6-5	16	TRBD1	TRBJ1-2	TGTGCCAGCAGTTACCGCGGTCGGCAGGGGGGCTATGGCTACACCTTC	CASSYRGRQGGYGYTF
.	TRBV3-1/TRBV3-2	17	TRBD2	TRBJ2-3	TGTGCCAGCAGCCCAAGCGGAGCGGGAGGAGCCACAGATACGCAGTATTTT	CASSPSGAGGATDTQYF
.	TRBV27	16	TRBD1	TRBJ1-5	TGTGCCAGCAGTCCCGGACAGGGCTGGCGCAATCAGCCCCAGCATTTT	CASSPGQGWRNQPQHF
.	TRBV19	12	.	TRBJ2-2	TGTGCCAGTAGATCGTTCACCGGGGAGCTGTTTTTT	CASRSFTGELFF
.	TRBV7-9	14	TRBD1	TRBJ2-5	TGTGCCAGCAGCCGGGACAGGGGTTTAGAGACCCAGTACTTC	CASSRDRGLETQYF
.	TRBV10-1	12	.	TRBJ2-1	TGCGCCAGCACAAGCCCTGGCGGCGAGCAGTTCTTC	CASTSPGGEQFF